The 11 T cell receptor beta chains reported below all come from one sample, sequenced in a study of blood T cell repertoires in COVID-19. TCRdb's table, derived via immunoSEQ multiplex PCR, lists solely in-frame clones and lacks some. Of 150,000 to 200,000 clones in the sample, approximately 80% were seen once. Material for sequencing was peripheral blood. Receptors were obtained from a woman over 75 with COVID-19, enrolled during active disease.

The chain couples TRBV11-3 to TRBJ1-2; tentative D call: TRBD1 (6 bases). This CDR3 contains 14 residues. V was clipped by 0 bases and J by 7 bases, with 12 bases between them. Germline CDR1 SGHNT, CDR2 YENEEA. CDR3 in amino acids: CASSLDPQGFGYTF. CDR3 sequence (DNA): TGTGCCAGCAGCTTAGACCCCCAGGGGTTTGGCTACACCTTC.

The chain links TRBV4-1 to TRBJ2-2, with 8 nucleotides matching TRBD2. V gave up 0 bases and J gave up 2 bases; unmatched junction bases: 5. This CDR3 is 17 amino acids long. In germline, CDR1 is MGHRA, CDR2 YSYEKL. DNA for the CDR3: TGCGCCAGCAGCCAAGATATTGCGGGGGGAAACACCGGGGAGCTGTTTTTT. Protein sequence: CASSQDIAGGNTGELFF.

In this sample, this clone turned up a few times. V gene TRBV9 combines with J gene TRBJ2-5; TRBD2 matches at 15 bases. Trimming at V came to 4 bases and at J to 2 bases, leaving 9 bases not matched to a gene. The germline CDR1 and CDR2 sequences are SGDLS and YYNGEE. The CDR3 length is 18 residues. CDR3 DNA: TGTGCCAGCAGCTCCAAACCGGGACTAGCGGGAGGTCAAGAGACCCAGTACTTC. It translates to CASSSKPGLAGGQETQYF.

This rearrangement joins TRBV29-1 to TRBJ2-7, with 9 bases fitting TRBD2. The V and J ends lost 6 bases and 0 bases, in that order; junction bases with no gene match: 3. The CDR3 is 13 amino acids. The V gene's germline CDR1 is SQVTM and CDR2 ANQGSEA. CDR3 sequence (DNA): TGCAGCGTCCTTAGCGGGAGCTCCTACGAGCAGTACTTC. It codes for CSVLSGSSYEQYF.

The chain links TRBV28 to TRBJ1-1; D unresolved. The CDR3 length is 14 residues. V was trimmed by 7 bases and J by 3 bases, leaving 15 bases between them. Germline V gives CDR1 MDHEN, CDR2 SYDVKM. The chain's CDR3 is CASTGRPGYTEAFF. CDR3 DNA: TGTGCCAGCACAGGCCGTCCCGGTTACACTGAAGCTTTCTTT.

The rearrangement uses TRBV5-1 and TRBJ1-3, with 10 bases lining up with TRBD1. Germline-derived CDR1 and CDR2 are SGHRS and YFSETQ. The CDR3 consists of 13 residues. V was pared by 7 bases and J by 4 bases, with 2 bases of the junction left unmatched. This CDR3 reads CASGTGVGNTIYF. In nucleotides, the CDR3 is TGCGCCAGCGGGACAGGGGTCGGAAACACCATATATTTT. Looking up the rest from reference TRBV5-1 and TRBJ1-3 gives the full variable domain: KAGVTQTPRYLIKTRGQQVTLSCSPISGHRSVSWYQQTPGQGLQFLFEYFSETQRNKGNFPGRFSGRQFSNSRSEMNVSTLELGDSALYLCASGTGVGNTIYFGEGSWLTVV.

V usage is TRBV5-1 and J usage is TRBJ2-2; TRBD2 matches at 7 bases. The CDR3 has 16 amino acids. The germline CDR1 and CDR2 sequences are SGHRS and YFSETQ. After removal of 0 bases from V and 7 bases from J, the junction contained 9 bases not matched to a gene. CDR3 in DNA: TGCGCCAGCAGCTTGGTACCAGGGAGGGTACACGGGGAGCTGTTTTTT. Amino acid sequence: CASSLVPGRVHGELFF.

The chain combines TRBV19 with TRBJ1-2; TRBD1 agrees at 10 bases. Germline V gene data show CDR1 as LNHDA and CDR2 as SQIVND (reference sequence). CDR3 length equals 15 residues. Germline trimming cut 5 bases from V and 7 bases from J; bases unmatched to any gene: 10. The CDR3 loop is CASSPLRTGGGGYTF. In DNA form, the CDR3 reads TGTGCCAGTAGTCCTCTCCGGACAGGGGGAGGTGGCTACACCTTC.

A word on this clone: The sample holds other DNA sequences that translate to the same CDR3. V usage is TRBV3-1 (or the pseudogene TRBV3-2) and J usage is TRBJ1-1; D unclear. The CDR3 runs to 14 residues. The V end lost 0 bases, the J end lost 2 bases, and 7 bases lay between the germline ends. Germline-derived CDR1 and CDR2 are LGHDT and YNNKEL (reference sequence). The CDR3 bases are TGTGCCAGCAGCCAAGAAACGGGAAACACTGAAGCTTTCTTT. Amino acids: CASSQETGNTEAFF.

The V and J genes are TRBV19 and TRBJ1-1; 7 bases map to TRBD1. The CDR3 extends over 14 amino acids. Germline V gene lookup returns CDR1 LNHDA and CDR2 SQIVND (reference sequence). The J segment lost 1 base and the V segment lost 4 bases, leaving 3 bases of the junction unmatched. The CDR3 region is CASSTNRGNTEAFF. The CDR3 DNA reads as TGTGCCAGTAGTACAAACAGGGGGAACACTGAAGCTTTCTTT.

This clone was seen a few times. The chain combines TRBV5-1 with TRBJ2-2, with TRBD2 matching 7 bases. The CDR3 runs 16 residues. Trimming at V came to 4 bases and at J to 2 bases, leaving 8 bases not matched to a gene. Germline CDR1 reads SGHRS; CDR2 reads YFSETQ. The CDR3 sequence is CASSATGTTNTGELFF. CDR3 coding DNA: TGCGCCAGCAGCGCCACCGGGACTACCAACACCGGGGAGCTGTTTTTT.